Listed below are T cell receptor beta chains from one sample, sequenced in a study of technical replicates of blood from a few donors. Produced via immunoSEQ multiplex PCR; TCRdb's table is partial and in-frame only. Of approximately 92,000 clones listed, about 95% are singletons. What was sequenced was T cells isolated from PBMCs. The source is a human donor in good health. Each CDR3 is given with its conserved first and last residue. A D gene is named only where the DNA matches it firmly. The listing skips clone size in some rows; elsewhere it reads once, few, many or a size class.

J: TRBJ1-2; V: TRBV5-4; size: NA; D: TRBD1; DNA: TGTGCCAGCAGCCCCGGGACAGGGGGAGGCTATGGCTACACCTTC; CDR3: CASSPGTGGGYGYTF
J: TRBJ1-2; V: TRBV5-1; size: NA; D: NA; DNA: TGCGCCAGCAGCTTGGGTGCAGGCGTCTCCTATGGCTACACCTTC; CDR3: CASSLGAGVSYGYTF
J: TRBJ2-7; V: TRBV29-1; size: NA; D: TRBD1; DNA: TGCAGCGTTAAGCACAGGGGGCTATCCTACGAGCAGTACTTC; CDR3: CSVKHRGLSYEQYF
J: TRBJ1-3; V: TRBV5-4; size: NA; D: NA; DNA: TGTGCCAGCAGCCCGGGGGGGAACACCATATATTTT; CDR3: CASSPGGNTIYF
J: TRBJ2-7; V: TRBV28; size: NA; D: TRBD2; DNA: TGTGCCAGCAGCCAAGTGGGACTAGCGGGAGGGCCCCGGTTTAACTACGAGCAGTACTTC; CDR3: CASSQVGLAGGPRFNYEQYF
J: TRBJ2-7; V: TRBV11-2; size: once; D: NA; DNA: TGTGCCAGCAGCCTCGGTAGGGGAGGGGGCTCCTACGAGCAGTACTTC; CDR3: CASSLGRGGGSYEQYF
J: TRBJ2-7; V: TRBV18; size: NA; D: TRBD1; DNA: TGTGCCAGCTCATCAGACCGGGACAGGACCCCCTACGAGCAGTACTTC; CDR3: CASSSDRDRTPYEQYF
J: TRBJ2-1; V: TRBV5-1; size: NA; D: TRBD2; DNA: TGCGCCAGCAGCTTAACGACGGGAGGGCAGATGCAGTTCTTC; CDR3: CASSLTTGGQMQFF
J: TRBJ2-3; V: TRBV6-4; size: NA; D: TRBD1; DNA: TGTGCCAGCAGCCGCCTGACAGGGGCCGCGCGCGATACGCAGTATTTT; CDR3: CASSRLTGAARDTQYF
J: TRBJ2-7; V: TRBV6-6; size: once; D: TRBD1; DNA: TGTGCCAGCAGTTCGGGACAGGGTTCCGTCGAGCAGTACTTC; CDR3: CASSSGQGSVEQYF
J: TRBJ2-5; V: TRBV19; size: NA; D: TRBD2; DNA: TGTGCCAGTAGTACTAGCGGGCGGGAGACCCAGTACTTC; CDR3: CASSTSGRETQYF
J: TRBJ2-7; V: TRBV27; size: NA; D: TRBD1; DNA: TGTGCCAGCAGTTTACGACAGGGACACTCCTACGAGCAGTACTTC; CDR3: CASSLRQGHSYEQYF
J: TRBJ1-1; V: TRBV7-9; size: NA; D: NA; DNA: TGTGCCAGCAGCTTAGCATGGGCAGGCACTGAAGCTTTCTTT; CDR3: CASSLAWAGTEAFF
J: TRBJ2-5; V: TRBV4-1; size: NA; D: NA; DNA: TGCGCCAGCAGCCAAGCGACTAGGATGAAAGAGACCCAGTACTTC; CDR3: CASSQATRMKETQYF
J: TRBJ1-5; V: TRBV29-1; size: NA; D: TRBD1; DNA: TGCAGCGCCCGACAGGGGCGGGATCAGCCCCAGCATTTT; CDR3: CSARQGRDQPQHF
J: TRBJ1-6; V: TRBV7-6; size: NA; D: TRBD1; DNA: TGTGCCAGCAGCCCCTCGGTGGGGGGACAGTCCTATAATTCACCCCTCCACTTT; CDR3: CASSPSVGGQSYNSPLHF
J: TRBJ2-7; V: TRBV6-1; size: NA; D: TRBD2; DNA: TGTGCCAGCAGCCAGACTAGCGGGAGCTACGAGCAGTACTTC; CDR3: CASSQTSGSYEQYF
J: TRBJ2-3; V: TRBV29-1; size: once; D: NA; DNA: TGCAGCGTTGCGGACAGTCCCCCAGATACGCAGTATTTT; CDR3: CSVADSPPDTQYF
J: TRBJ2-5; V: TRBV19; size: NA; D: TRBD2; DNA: TGTGCCAGTACCCCACGGGAGGCGGGAGGGGAGACCCAGTACTTC; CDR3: CASTPREAGGETQYF
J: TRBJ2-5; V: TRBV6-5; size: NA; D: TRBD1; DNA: TGTGCCAGCAGTTACTCGGGACAGGGGGGAGCGGGCCAGTACTTC; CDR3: CASSYSGQGGAGQYF
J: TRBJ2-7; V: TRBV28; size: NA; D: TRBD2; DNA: TGTGCCAGCGGGACTACCGGGACTAGCGGTTTTTCCTACGAGCAGTACTTC; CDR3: CASGTTGTSGFSYEQYF
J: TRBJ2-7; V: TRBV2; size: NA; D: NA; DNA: TGTGCCAGCAGTGAGGGGTATGGCGTCGGAGAGGGCGAGCAGTACTTC; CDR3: CASSEGYGVGEGEQYF
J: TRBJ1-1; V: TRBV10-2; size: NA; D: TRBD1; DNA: TGCGCCAGCAGTGAGCAGGGGGGCACTGAAGCTTTCTTT; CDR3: CASSEQGGTEAFF
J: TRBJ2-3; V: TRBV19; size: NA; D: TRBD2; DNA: TGTGCCAGTAGTGGCGGGGGAGATACGCAGTATTTT; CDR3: CASSGGGDTQYF
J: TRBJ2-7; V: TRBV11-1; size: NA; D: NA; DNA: TGTGCCAGCAGCTCTTTGTCCGAGCAGTACTTC; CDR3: CASSSLSEQYF
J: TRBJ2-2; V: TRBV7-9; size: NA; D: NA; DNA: TGTGCCAGCAGCTTTAACGGGAACACCGGGGAGCTGTTTTTT; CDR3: CASSFNGNTGELFF
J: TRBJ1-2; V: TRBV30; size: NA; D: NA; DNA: TGTGCCTGGAGCCCAACAGGGAACTATGGCTACACCTTC; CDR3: CAWSPTGNYGYTF
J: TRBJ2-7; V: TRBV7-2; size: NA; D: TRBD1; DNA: TGTGCCAGCAGCACCAGGACAGGGGGTGGCGAGCAGTACTTC; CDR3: CASSTRTGGGEQYF
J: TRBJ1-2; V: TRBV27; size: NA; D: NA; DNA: TGTGCCAGCAGTTCGTCAGGTTTTCTTCGTGGCTACACCTTC; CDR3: CASSSSGFLRGYTF
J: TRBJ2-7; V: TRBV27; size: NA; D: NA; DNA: TGTGCCAGCAGTATTCGATCCACGGGTGCGGGGGAGCAGTACTTC; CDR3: CASSIRSTGAGEQYF
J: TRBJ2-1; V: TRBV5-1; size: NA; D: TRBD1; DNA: TGCGCCACGAACCGGGACAGGGCGGGAAATGAGCAGTTCTTC; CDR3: CATNRDRAGNEQFF
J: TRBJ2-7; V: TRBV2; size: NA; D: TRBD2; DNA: TGTGCCAGCAGTGAAAGGGGACTAGCGGAGGGGCCTTTC; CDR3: CASSERGLAEGPF
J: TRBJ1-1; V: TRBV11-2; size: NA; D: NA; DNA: TGTGCCAGCAGCTTACGGGGGACTGAAGCTTTCTTT; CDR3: CASSLRGTEAFF
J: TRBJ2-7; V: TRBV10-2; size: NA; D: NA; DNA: TGCGCCAGCAGTGTTTGGCAGGGACTTCGGTACGAGCAGTACTTC; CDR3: CASSVWQGLRYEQYF
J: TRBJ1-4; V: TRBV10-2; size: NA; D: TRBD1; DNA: TGCGCCAGCAGTGGACAGGGGAGAACTAATGAAAAACTGTTTTTT; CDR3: CASSGQGRTNEKLFF
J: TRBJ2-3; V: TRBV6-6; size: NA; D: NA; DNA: TGTGCCAGCAGTTACTTACAGGGGAGGACAGATACGCAGTATTTT; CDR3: CASSYLQGRTDTQYF